This T cell receptor (beta chain) was sequenced during a study of cytomegalovirus exposure and HLA in healthy donors. The PCR contained 60 Vbeta and 13 Jbeta primers. Measured with immunoSEQ multiplex PCR; TCRdb has only the in-frame clones, and not every one. The sample consists of roughly 150,000 clones, about 80% of them appearing once. This clone was recorded once. Other nucleotide sequences in the sample specify the same CDR3. The trim removed 1 base at V and 3 bases at J, leaving 2 bases unmatched. Germline values: CDR1 LNHNV, CDR2 YYDKDF (reference sequence). This CDR3 has 14 residues. The clonotype was recovered from a male donor in good health and CMV-seronegative. The chain couples TRBV15 to TRBJ1-2; 7 bases are a match to TRBD1. The sequencing input was PBMCs. The CDR3 region has the DNA TGTGCCACCAGCAGAGCCGGACAGGACTATGGCTACACCTTC. Residues: CATSRAGQDYGYTF.